Each of the 27 T cell receptor beta chains below was sequenced from the same sample in a study of T cells after yellow fever vaccination. TCRdb reprocessed the 5' RACE reads via MiXCR and lists one record per CDR3 protein. The repertoire includes 150,000 to 200,000 distinct CDR3 sequences, around 9% of them detected once, and around 40% sits in the top ten. Material: CD8+ T cells sorted from PBMCs, obtained 45 days after the yellow fever booster vaccination. The receptors were gathered from a man between 18 and 35 years old who received the YFV17D yellow fever vaccine.

This clonotype was seen more than once but under ten times. The chain joins TRBV29-1 to TRBJ2-2; 15 bases are shared with TRBD2. The germline CDR1 and CDR2 sequences are SQVTM and ANQGSEA. The CDR3 totals 16 residues. The trim removed 7 bases at V and 4 bases at J, leaving 7 bases unmatched. CDR3 coding DNA: TGCAGCGCTCGGACTAGCGGGGGGGCCGGCACCGGGGAGCTGTTTTTT. Residues: CSARTSGGAGTGELFF.

This chain connects TRBV7-2 to TRBJ1-1; D gene uncertain. This CDR3 has 16 residues. Trimming took 5 bases from V and 5 from J, leaving 21 bases between them. Germline CDR1 SGHTA, CDR2 FQGNSA. CDR3 loop: CASSPWTAHMGTEAFF. The CDR3 region has the DNA TGTGCCAGCAGCCCTTGGACTGCCCACATGGGAACTGAAGCTTTCTTT.

The chain's CDR3 is CASSTLLAGGYNEQFF. CDR3 sequence (DNA): TGTGCCAGCAGTACCCTCCTAGCGGGGGGTTACAATGAGCAGTTCTTC. The V call is TRBV6-2 or TRBV6-3, the J call TRBJ2-1; 11 bases map to TRBD2. Germline-derived CDR1 and CDR2 are MNHEY and SVGEGT. The length of the CDR3 is 16 residues. With V trimmed by 5 bases and J by 4 bases, 7 bases remained unmatched.

In this sample, this clonotype turned up many times. The chain uses TRBV29-1 and TRBJ2-1; D is possibly TRBD1 (5 bases). There are 13 residues in the CDR3. V was pared by 1 base and J by 4 bases, with 8 bases between. Per the germline V gene, CDR1 is SQVTM and CDR2 is ANQGSEA. The CDR3 protein is CSVEGQRYNEQFF. As DNA, the CDR3 is TGCAGCGTTGAAGGACAGCGATACAATGAGCAGTTCTTC.

The genes are TRBV5-1 and TRBJ1-1; 9 bases agree with TRBD1. Germline V lookup: CDR1 SGHRS, CDR2 YFSETQ. Germline trimming cut 3 bases from V and 1 base from J; bases unmatched to any gene: 4. The CDR3 contains 15 residues. The CDR3 nucleotides are TGCGCCAGCAGCTGGACAGGGGCCACGAACACTGAAGCTTTCTTT. Translated, it gives CASSWTGATNTEAFF.

This clonotype was counted a few times. The chain employs TRBV6-2 or TRBV6-3 and TRBJ2-7, with no clear D. Trimming left V 6 bases short and J 7 bases short, with 10 bases between. Germline V gene data show CDR1 as MNHEY and CDR2 as SVGEGT. The CDR3 has 11 residues. The CDR3 region is CASSSLWEQYV. Written as DNA, the CDR3 is TGTGCCAGCAGCAGCTTGTGGGAGCAGTACGTC.

This clonotype has only a few counts. This chain uses TRBV15 with TRBJ1-5, with D possibly matching TRBD1 (6 bases). Germline assignment: CDR1 LNHNV and CDR2 YYDKDF (reference sequence). This CDR3 has 18 residues. The V end lost 4 bases, the J end lost 2 bases, and 21 bases lay between the germline ends. The CDR3 reads CATSIRWGGSFGNQPQHF. In nucleotides, the CDR3 is TGTGCCACCAGCATCCGGTGGGGGGGCAGCTTTGGCAATCAGCCCCAGCATTTT.

This clonotype turned up a few times. V usage is TRBV6-5 and J usage is TRBJ2-2; D is tentatively TRBD1 or TRBD2 (5 bases each). Per germline, CDR1 MNHEY and CDR2 SVGAGI. V was shortened by 5 bases and J by 8 bases, with 18 bases between the two germline ends. The CDR3 contains 15 residues. CDR3: CASSTGALGKGELFF. The CDR3 DNA reads as TGTGCCAGCAGTACCGGGGCCCTCGGAAAGGGGGAGCTGTTTTTT.

The table lists this clonotype with many counts. The V call is TRBV27, the J call TRBJ1-1; maybe TRBD1 (5 bases). Trimming pared 6 bases from V and 1 base from J, leaving 12 bases between. The CDR3 has 14 amino acids. Germline CDR1 is MNHEY and CDR2 is SMNVEV (reference sequence). The CDR3 DNA follows: TGTGCCAGCAGCTGGAAGGGGACGAACACTGAAGCTTTCTTT. Translating it yields CASSWKGTNTEAFF.

This clonotype has just a few counts. The J gene is TRBJ2-3, the V gene TRBV10-3; 10 nucleotides align to TRBD2. Germline V gene sequence: CDR1 ENHRY, CDR2 SYGVKD. The CDR3 runs 14 residues. V lost 8 bases, J lost 2 bases, and 4 bases stayed unmatched. CDR3 DNA: TGTGCCATCTTTAGCGGGGGGTTCACAGATACGCAGTATTTT. It translates to CAIFSGGFTDTQYF.

In this sample, this clonotype turned up a few times. This chain links TRBV2 with TRBJ2-1; 7 bases map to TRBD1. Trimming took 10 bases from V and 0 from J; bases not matched to a gene: 3. The CDR3 totals 13 residues. CDR1 is SNHLY and CDR2 is FYNNEI in the germline V gene. The CDR3 DNA sequence: TGTGCCACGAGGACAGGCTCCTACAATGAGCAGTTCTTC. It is translated as CATRTGSYNEQFF. Drawing the rest from reference TRBV2 and TRBJ2-1, the complete variable domain is EPEVTQTPSHQVTQMGQEVILRCVPISNHLYFYWYRQILGQKVEFLVSFYNNEISEKSEIFDDQFSVERPDGSNFTLKIRSTKLEDSAMYFCATRTGSYNEQFFGPGTRLTVL.

This clonotype came up a few times. The J gene is TRBJ2-7, the V gene TRBV7-9; 12 bases line up with TRBD2. Germline assignment: CDR1 SEHNR and CDR2 FQNEAQ (reference sequence). The CDR3 runs to 13 residues. The ends lost 5 bases at V and 6 bases at J; junction bases unmatched: 2. The chain's CDR3 is CASSRTSGVEQYF. For the CDR3, the DNA is TGTGCCAGCAGCCGGACTAGCGGGGTCGAGCAGTACTTC.

This rearrangement joins TRBV4-3 to TRBJ1-2; 9 bases align to TRBD1. This CDR3 contains 14 residues. The germline gives CDR1 LGHNA, CDR2 YSLEER. V gave up 4 bases and J gave up 8 bases; unmatched junction bases: 8. This CDR3 is CASSRKQGAEGYTF. The CDR3 region has the DNA TGCGCCAGCAGCCGCAAACAGGGGGCAGAGGGCTACACCTTC.

This clonotype has a handful of counts. This rearrangement joins TRBV20-1 to TRBJ1-2; 7 bases fit TRBD1. CDR3 size: 16 residues. CDR1 is DFQATT, CDR2 SNEGSKA, per germline (reference sequence). V shed 3 bases and J 8 bases; nucleotides not matched to a gene: 18. CDR3: CSASTLVLEGAEGYTF. CDR3 in DNA: TGCAGTGCTAGTACATTGGTGCTGGAGGGGGCTGAGGGCTACACCTTC.

This sequence joins TRBV21-1 and TRBJ2-4; the table assigns TRBD2, which was not confirmed against the DNA. TRBV21-1 is deemed a pseudogene. The CDR3 sequence is 16 residues long. CDR3 DNA sequence: TGTGCCAGCAGCAAAGGAGGGGGCTCAACCAAAAACATTCAGTACTTC. It is translated as CASSKGGGSTKNIQYF.

Only a few counts were recorded for this clonotype. The gene calls are TRBV13 and TRBJ2-6, with unresolved D. CDR3 length: 19 amino acids. Germline CDR1 and CDR2: PRHDT and FYEKMQ (reference sequence). Between the trimmed V and J ends, which lost 0 bases and 0 bases, there was a span of 15 bases. As DNA, the CDR3 is TGTGCCAGCAGCTTAGGCGGGCAGCTTGGTCACTCTGGGGCCAACGTCCTGACTTTC. Translation gives CASSLGGQLGHSGANVLTF.

The chain employs TRBV4-1 and TRBJ2-7, with D tentatively TRBD1 (5 bases). This CDR3 contains 13 residues. The V and J ends lost 5 bases and 4 bases respectively, with 12 bases between them. Germline CDR1 MGHRA, CDR2 YSYEKL. The CDR3 loop is CASSEAPGYEQYF. CDR3 DNA: TGCGCCAGCAGCGAAGCCCCAGGGTACGAGCAGTACTTC.

This clonotype was detected a few times. The gene calls are TRBV21-1 and TRBJ2-6. TRBV21-1 is labeled a pseudogene. This CDR3 contains 16 residues. The DNA of the CDR3 is TGTGCCAGCAGCAAAGGACTGAGCTCTGGGGCCAACGTCCTGACTTTC. Translated: CASSKGLSSGANVLTF.

This clonotype was picked up many times. The chain carries TRBV27 and TRBJ2-5; 8 nucleotides agree with TRBD1. The trim removed 5 bases at V and 4 bases at J, leaving 6 bases unmatched. From germline, CDR1 is MNHEY and CDR2 SMNVEV (reference sequence). This CDR3 has 14 amino acids. The CDR3 DNA reads TGTGCCAGCAGTAGCGACAGGGGAGGAGAGACCCAGTACTTC. As protein: CASSSDRGGETQYF.

There are a few counts of this clonotype. This chain connects TRBV6-5 to TRBJ2-7, with TRBD2 identical over 7 bases. V shed 4 bases and J 3 bases; nucleotides not matched to a gene: 3. The CDR3 sequence is 13 residues long. From germline, CDR1 is MNHEY and CDR2 SVGAGI. CDR3 loop: CASSFSGGYEQYF. The CDR3 DNA is TGTGCCAGCAGTTTCTCGGGGGGCTACGAGCAGTACTTC.

This chain connects TRBV5-4 to TRBJ2-1; perhaps TRBD2 as D (6 bases). CDR1 is SGHNT, CDR2 YYREEE, per germline (reference sequence). V lost 0 bases to trimming and J lost 9 bases, with 16 bases between them. CDR3 length: 15 amino acids. The CDR3 loop reads CASSLVWTTEGEQFF. The DNA of the CDR3 is TGTGCCAGCAGCTTGGTTTGGACAACGGAGGGTGAGCAGTTCTTC. The full variable domain, its missing parts supplied by reference TRBV5-4 and TRBJ2-1, is ETGVTQSPTHLIKTRGQQVTLRCSSQSGHNTVSWYQQALGQGPQFIFQYYREEENGRGNFPPRFSGLQFPNYSSELNVNALELDDSALYLCASSLVWTTEGEQFFGPGTRLTVL.

This clonotype has only one observation. The V call is TRBV9, the J call TRBJ2-1; D assignment may be TRBD1 or TRBD2 (5 bases each). Trimming stripped 2 bases from V and 1 base from J, with 25 bases between. There are 20 residues in the CDR3. Germline V gives CDR1 SGDLS, CDR2 YYNGEE. CDR3 in amino acids: CASSVGRPSGTRESYNEQFF. CDR3 sequence (DNA): TGTGCCAGCAGCGTTGGTCGACCTTCGGGGACCAGGGAGTCCTACAATGAGCAGTTCTTC.

There are a few counts of this clonotype. The chain has TRBV4-3 and TRBJ2-1; TRBD2 matches at 10 bases. With 0 bases clipped from V and 3 bases from J, the junction kept 5 bases outside the gene matches. CDR1 and CDR2 (germline): LGHNA, YSLEER. This CDR3 has 17 amino acids. In DNA form, the CDR3 reads TGCGCCAGCAGCCAAGAAGTAGCGGGGGGCCACTACAATGAGCAGTTCTTC. This gives the protein CASSQEVAGGHYNEQFF.

This clonotype was picked up a small number of times. The chain employs TRBV5-1 and TRBJ1-2, with D maybe TRBD1 (5 bases). This CDR3 comprises 15 residues. In germline, CDR1 is SGHRS, CDR2 YFSETQ. V was trimmed by 1 base and J by 2 bases, leaving 12 bases between them. The CDR3 nucleotides are TGCGCCAGCAGCTTGCCGGGGGTCGAAAACTATGGCTACACCTTC. Encoded protein: CASSLPGVENYGYTF.

This clonotype was detected many times. The CDR3 loop reads CASSVDETERFGTQYF. In DNA, the CDR3 is TGTGCCAGCAGCGTAGACGAGACAGAGAGGTTCGGTACGCAGTATTTT. The chain employs TRBV9 and TRBJ2-3, with D possibly being TRBD1 (5 bases). The germline CDR1 and CDR2 sequences are SGDLS and YYNGEE. Trimming took off 0 bases at V and 8 bases at J, with 19 bases between the two ends. The CDR3 has 16 residues.

The rearrangement joins TRBV7-9 to TRBJ2-2, with 8 bases lining up with TRBD2. This CDR3 region has 17 residues. From germline, CDR1 is SEHNR and CDR2 FQNEAQ (reference sequence). With V trimmed by 4 bases and J by 6 bases, 13 bases remained unmatched. In DNA, the CDR3 is TGTGCCAGCAGCTCGCTTGGGAAGCGGGGGAGATCCGGGGAGCTGTTTTTT. Translating gives CASSSLGKRGRSGELFF.

V usage is TRBV9 and J usage is TRBJ2-3; D is unclear. CDR1 and CDR2 from the germline V gene are SGDLS and YYNGEE. V was trimmed by 0 bases and J by 1 base, leaving 12 bases between them. The CDR3 has 16 residues. In DNA, the CDR3 is TGTGCCAGCAGCGTAGTACCGGGTTGGGGCACAGATACGCAGTATTTT. This translates into CASSVVPGWGTDTQYF.